This T cell receptor (beta chain) was captured in a study of radiation and T cells in renal cell carcinoma (dated by TCRdb to 2018 to 2021). Regarding the research as a whole: A total of 53 samples underwent TCR beta sequencing, made up of some 26 tumors and about 27 peripheral blood samples. In the approximately 58 samples combined, fewer than 5 million unique CDR3 nucleotide sequences were found, encoding roughly 2,500,000 unique CDR3 amino acid sequences. The final blood draw was performed at 4 weeks after radiation, at the same time as nephrectomy.

Study-wide conclusions, independent of this receptor: Because pretreatment tumor biopsies were not available, the study could not determine whether clonotypes were already present within the tumor at baseline. Top tumor clonotypes rose in blood from baseline to 2 weeks post-radiation, then contracted by 4 weeks, suggesting transient expansion of tumor-resident clones. Changes in the blood repertoire were not tracked past 4 weeks after treatment. Effects of radiation dose or scheduling on the TCR repertoire could not be addressed with the single-armed trial design.

As to this clone: Its specific antigen is unknown. No base quality information exists; no much larger clone differs at one position.

TCR beta libraries were generated from genomic DNA with the immunoSEQ kit, following the manufacturer's recommendations. To prepare libraries, a first multiplex PCR with proprietary primers was run, followed by a second PCR that added unique barcodes, and a bead cleanup was done after each round. A positive control reaction and a negative control reaction, both provided in the kit, were run with every batch of samples. The final libraries were assessed on an Agilent 4200 TapeStation D1000 ScreenTape, pooled by volume, and quantified by qPCR. An Illumina NextSeq500 fitted with a MidOutput 150-cycle cartridge performed the sequencing, running 156 Read1 cycles and 15 Index1 cycles with the kit's custom primers. The pooled library was loaded at approximately 1 pM, with a roughly 18% PhiX control spiked in. Regarding the original processing steps: The vendor-processed data were analyzed in R, and a clonotype was defined as all T cells that share the same CDR3 nucleotide sequence. In the clone abundance analyses, frequencies were normalized to the 10,000 most abundant clones in each sample. Before analysis, public T cell clones were removed, and these numbered fewer than six per sample on average. Tumor-enriched clonotypes and baseline blood-enriched clonotypes were defined as those with an abundance difference of at least 32-fold between compartments. A beta-binomial differential abundance model was applied to find clonotypes that expanded or contracted between blood time points. Tumor-blood repertoire similarity was measured with the Baroni-Urbani and Buser coefficient, and groups were compared using two-tailed Wilcoxon tests in R. Not all clones reach the TCRdb copy of this immuneACCESS table, which keeps in-frame sequences only. Checked studies attribute under half of the gap to unresolved V genes and leave the rest unexplained. V, J and clone size are those of that table, while D and trimming were read from the DNA. The sample contains 130,000 to 150,000 clones, around 88% of them found a single time. Less than 20% of the sample rests with the top ten.

CDR1 SGHAT and CDR2 FQNNGV were looked up in the germline V gene. V sheds 4 bases and J sheds 6 bases, leaving 12 bases between their ends. The CDR3 runs 14 residues from the cysteine to the phenylalanine. CDR3 DNA only is kept here, 42 bases in frame from base 1. What the time point label conveys for this sample: blood 4 weeks post-SBRT, at nephrectomy. The treatment or condition label, read with the paper, signifies: 15 Gy SBRT to primary tumor, nephrectomy 4 weeks later. The samples were obtained from a clinical trial, where primary renal cell carcinomas were treated with 15 Gy stereotactic body radiation therapy and then removed by nephrectomy 4 weeks afterward. To follow tumor-enriched clonotypes, peripheral blood was collected serially from radiation-treated patients at baseline and again at 2 weeks and 4 weeks after SBRT. Renal cell carcinoma with clear cell pathology was present in all patients. The QIAamp DNA Blood Mini Kit (Qiagen) was used to prepare genomic DNA for TCR sequencing. Samples were included in the analyses only if all quality control checks were passed.

Specimen: blood, collected from a patient whose treatment included radiotherapy and nephrectomy. This receptor was obtained from a woman in her forties or fifties with renal cell carcinoma. The chain is made from TRBV11-2 and TRBJ1-4; 5 matching bases give a weak D call of TRBD1. The CDR3 sequence is CASSSRQIHEKLFF. The nucleotide sequence is TGTGCCAGCAGCTCCCGACAGATACATGAAAAACTGTTTTTT.